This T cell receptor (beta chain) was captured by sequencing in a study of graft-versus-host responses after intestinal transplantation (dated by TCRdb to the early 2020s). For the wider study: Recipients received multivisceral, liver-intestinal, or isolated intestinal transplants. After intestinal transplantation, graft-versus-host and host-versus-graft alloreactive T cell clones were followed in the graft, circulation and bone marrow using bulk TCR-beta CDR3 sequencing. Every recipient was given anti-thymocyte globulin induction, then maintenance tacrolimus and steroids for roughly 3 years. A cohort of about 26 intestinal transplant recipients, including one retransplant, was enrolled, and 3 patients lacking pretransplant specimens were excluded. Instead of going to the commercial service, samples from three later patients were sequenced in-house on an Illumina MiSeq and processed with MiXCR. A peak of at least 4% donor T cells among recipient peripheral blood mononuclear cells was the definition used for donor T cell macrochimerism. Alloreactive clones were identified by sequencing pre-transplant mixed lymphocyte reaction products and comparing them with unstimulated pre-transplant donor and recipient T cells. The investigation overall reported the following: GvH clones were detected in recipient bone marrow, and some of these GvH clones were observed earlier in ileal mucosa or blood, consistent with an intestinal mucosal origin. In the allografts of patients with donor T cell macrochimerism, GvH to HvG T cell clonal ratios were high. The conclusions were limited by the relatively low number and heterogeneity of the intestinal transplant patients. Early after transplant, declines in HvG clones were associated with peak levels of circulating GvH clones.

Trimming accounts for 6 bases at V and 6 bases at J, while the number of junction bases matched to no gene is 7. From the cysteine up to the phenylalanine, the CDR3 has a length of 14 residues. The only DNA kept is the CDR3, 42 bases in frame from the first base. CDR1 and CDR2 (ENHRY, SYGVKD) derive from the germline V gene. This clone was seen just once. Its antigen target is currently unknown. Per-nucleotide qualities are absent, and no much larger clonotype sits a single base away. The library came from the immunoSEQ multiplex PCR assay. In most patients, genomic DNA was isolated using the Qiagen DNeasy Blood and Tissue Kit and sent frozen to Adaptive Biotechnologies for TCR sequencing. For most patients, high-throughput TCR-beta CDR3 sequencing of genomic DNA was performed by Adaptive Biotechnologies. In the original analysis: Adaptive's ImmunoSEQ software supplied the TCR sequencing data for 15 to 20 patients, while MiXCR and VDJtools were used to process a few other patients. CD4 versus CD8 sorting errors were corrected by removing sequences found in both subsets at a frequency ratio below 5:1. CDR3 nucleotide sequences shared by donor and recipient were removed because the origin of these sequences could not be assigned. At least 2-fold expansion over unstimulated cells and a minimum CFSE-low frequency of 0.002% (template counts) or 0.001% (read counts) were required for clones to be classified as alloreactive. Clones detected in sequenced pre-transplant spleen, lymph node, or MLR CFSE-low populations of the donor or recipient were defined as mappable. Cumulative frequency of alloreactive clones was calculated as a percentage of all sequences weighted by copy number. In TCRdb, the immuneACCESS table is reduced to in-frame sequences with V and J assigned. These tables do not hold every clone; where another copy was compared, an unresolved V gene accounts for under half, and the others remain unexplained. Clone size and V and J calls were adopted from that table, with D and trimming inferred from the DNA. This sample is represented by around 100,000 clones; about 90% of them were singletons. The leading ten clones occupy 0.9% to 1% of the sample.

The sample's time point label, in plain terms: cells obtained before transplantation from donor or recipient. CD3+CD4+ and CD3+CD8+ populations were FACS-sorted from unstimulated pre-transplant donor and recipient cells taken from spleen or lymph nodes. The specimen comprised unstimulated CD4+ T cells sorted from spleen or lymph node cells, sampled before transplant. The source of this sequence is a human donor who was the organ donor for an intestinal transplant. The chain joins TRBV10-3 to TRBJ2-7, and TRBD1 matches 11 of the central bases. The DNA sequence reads TGTGCCATCAGCACCGGGACAGGGGGGTTCGAGCAGTACTTC. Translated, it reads CAISTGTGGFEQYF.